This entry lists 32 T cell receptor beta chains sequenced from one sample in a study of T-cell memory formation after mild COVID-19. In TCRdb, the 5' RACE reads were re-called with MiXCR into one record per CDR3 protein. The sample holds 100,000 to 150,000 distinct CDR3 sequences, about 5.9% seen once. Sequenced material: PBMCs or a T cell subset sorted from them (not recorded which). Receptor source: an adult woman who had mild COVID-19 (a few samples of this study predate the infection). Cell type and time point are not known.

In DNA, the CDR3 is TGTGCCACCAGCAGAGACGGCGGCACCGGGGAGCTGTTTTTT. Translated, it gives CATSRDGGTGELFF. The genes are TRBV15 and TRBJ2-2; D ambiguous. The CDR3 loop spans 14 amino acids. Per germline, CDR1 LNHNV and CDR2 YYDKDF (reference sequence). V dropped 0 bases and J dropped 4 bases, with 6 bases sitting between them.

This chain links TRBV20-1 with TRBJ2-5; possibly TRBD2 for D (6 bases). This CDR3 is built from 14 residues. Per the germline V gene, CDR1 is DFQATT and CDR2 is SNEGSKA (reference sequence). V lost 0 bases and J lost 2, with 10 bases in between. CDR3 in DNA: TGCAGTGCTAGAGATGTGGGGGGACAAGAGACCCAGTACTTC. This translates into CSARDVGGQETQYF.

This clonotype was observed a handful of times. The rearrangement uses TRBV20-1 and TRBJ2-1, with D possibly matching TRBD2 (5 bases). This CDR3 is 14 amino acids long. V was clipped by 3 bases and J by 4 bases, with 13 bases between them. Germline CDR1 and CDR2: DFQATT and SNEGSKA (reference sequence). DNA for the CDR3: TGCAGTGCTAGGACTAACTCGATGTACAATGAGCAGTTCTTC. It translates to CSARTNSMYNEQFF.

The table lists this clonotype with a few counts. The CDR3 loop reads CASRRRDRDGYTF. CDR3 bases: TGTGCCAGCAGGCGCCGGGACAGAGATGGCTACACCTTC. The V and J genes are TRBV6-2 or TRBV6-3 and TRBJ1-2, with 7 positions matching TRBD1. J was trimmed by 6 bases and V by 6 bases; bases with no gene match: 7. This CDR3 is built from 13 residues. The V gene's germline CDR1 is MNHEY and CDR2 SVGEGT.

In its sample, this clonotype was seen a few times. V usage is TRBV27 and J usage is TRBJ2-1; a weak D match, TRBD1 (6 bases). This CDR3 contains 16 residues. V dropped 6 bases and J dropped 3 bases, with 18 bases sitting between them. Germline V gene sequence: CDR1 MNHEY, CDR2 SMNVEV (reference sequence). The CDR3 here is CASSPRGTAIYNEQFF. CDR3 coding DNA: TGTGCCAGCAGCCCGAGGGGGACGGCGATCTACAATGAGCAGTTCTTC.

This clonotype has at least ten counts. V is TRBV29-1 and J is TRBJ2-7; possibly TRBD1 or TRBD2 for D (7 bases each). The CDR3 runs 14 residues. V was shortened by 7 bases and J by 6 bases, with 22 bases between the two germline ends. CDR1 SQVTM and CDR2 ANQGSEA come from the germline V gene. The CDR3, as DNA: TGCAGCGCGATCTCAGGGAGGGGGCCGGGCGAGCAGTACTTC. Its protein is CSAISGRGPGEQYF.

The chain combines TRBV4-3 with TRBJ2-5; the D gene is possibly TRBD2 (6 bases). The CDR3 contains 16 residues. The V and J ends lost 0 bases and 7 bases respectively, with 18 bases between them. CDR1 and CDR2 (germline): LGHNA, YSLEER. The CDR3 is CASSQDWSSALRTQYF. The DNA of the CDR3 is TGCGCCAGCAGCCAAGATTGGTCTAGCGCCTTGAGGACCCAGTACTTC.

This chain connects TRBV12-3 or TRBV12-4 to TRBJ2-5; possibly TRBD1 for D (6 bases). This CDR3 contains 16 residues. Trimming removed 0 bases from V and 5 bases from J, with 16 bases in between. The CDR3 spells CASSLAVLQGLETQYF. The CDR3 region has the DNA TGTGCCAGCAGTTTAGCTGTCCTGCAGGGGTTGGAGACCCAGTACTTC.

At least ten counts were recorded for this clonotype. The chain couples TRBV7-2 to TRBJ2-3, with TRBD2 matching over 10 bases. The ends lost 5 bases at V and 1 base at J; junction bases unmatched: 6. Germline CDR1 reads SGHTA; CDR2 reads FQGNSA. The CDR3 runs 16 residues. Here the CDR3 reads CASSPAGTSGTDTQYF. DNA for the CDR3: TGTGCCAGCAGCCCAGCCGGGACTAGCGGCACAGATACGCAGTATTTT.

This rearrangement joins TRBV7-9 to TRBJ1-1; possibly TRBD1 for D (6 bases). The CDR3 spans 17 residues. Germline-derived CDR1 and CDR2 are SEHNR and FQNEAQ (reference sequence). Trimming pared 0 bases from V and 7 bases from J, leaving 21 bases between. The chain's CDR3 is CASSLAAGGGEGYEAFF. CDR3 DNA sequence: TGTGCCAGCAGCTTAGCAGCGGGGGGCGGAGAGGGCTATGAAGCTTTCTTT.

This clonotype showed up just a few times. The chain is built from TRBV5-1 and TRBJ2-3; no firm D call. This CDR3 region has 15 residues. In germline, CDR1 is SGHRS, CDR2 YFSETQ. Trimming stripped 5 bases from V and 0 bases from J, with 13 bases between. CDR3 sequence reads: CASSLSAASTDTQYF. The CDR3 nucleotides are TGCGCCAGCAGTTTGTCGGCGGCTAGCACAGATACGCAGTATTTT.

This clonotype was seen at least ten times. The chain joins TRBV12-3 or TRBV12-4 to TRBJ2-7; D possibly corresponds to TRBD1 (6 bases). The V gene lost 6 bases and the J gene lost 6 bases, with 12 bases spanning the gap. The CDR3 totals 12 residues. CDR3: CASSRDNLEQYF. Here the CDR3 DNA reads TGTGCCAGCAGCAGGGACAACCTCGAGCAGTACTTC.

This clonotype was recorded many times. The chain recombines TRBV6-6 with TRBJ2-1; D remains unclear. This CDR3 region has 12 residues. Germline CDR1 and CDR2: MNHNY and SVGAGI (reference sequence). Trimming took off 6 bases at V and 6 bases at J, with 9 bases between the two ends. The CDR3 DNA reads as TGTGCCAGCAGCCTCTCCAGCAATGAGCAGTTCTTC. It specifies CASSLSSNEQFF.

This chain joins TRBV5-5 and TRBJ2-1; D is possibly TRBD2 (5 bases). This CDR3 has 13 amino acids. CDR1 is SGHKS and CDR2 is YYEKEE in the germline V gene (reference sequence). V lost 3 bases, J lost 8 bases, and 12 bases lay in between. The CDR3 nucleotides are TGTGCCAGCAGCTCCCGACTATACCATGAGCAGTTCTTC. Its protein product is CASSSRLYHEQFF. Filled out from reference TRBV5-5 and TRBJ2-1, the complete variable domain reads DAGVTQSPTHLIKTRGQQVTLRCSPISGHKSVSWYQQVLGQGPQFIFQYYEKEERGRGNFPDRFSARQFPNYSSELNVNALLLGDSALYLCASSSRLYHEQFFGPGTRLTVL.

The chain carries TRBV12-3 or TRBV12-4 and TRBJ2-2; D is undetermined. This CDR3 spans 13 amino acids. V was clipped by 5 bases and J by 5 bases, with 9 bases between them. This CDR3 reads CASSNWVTGELFF. The DNA for the CDR3 is TGTGCCAGCAGTAACTGGGTAACCGGGGAGCTGTTTTTT.

In its sample, this clonotype was seen a few times. The J gene is TRBJ1-5, the V gene TRBV2; no clear D. The V gene lost 5 bases and the J gene lost 4 bases, with 9 bases spanning the gap. CDR1 SNHLY and CDR2 FYNNEI come from the germline V gene. The CDR3 has 13 amino acids. CDR3 amino acids: CASSSEGNQPQHF. CDR3 nucleotides: TGTGCCAGCAGTTCGGAGGGAAATCAGCCCCAGCATTTT. The full variable domain, completed using reference TRBV2 and TRBJ1-5, is EPEVTQTPSHQVTQMGQEVILRCVPISNHLYFYWYRQILGQKVEFLVSFYNNEISEKSEIFDDQFSVERPDGSNFTLKIRSTKLEDSAMYFCASSSEGNQPQHFGDGTRLSIL.

This clonotype has a handful of counts. The rearrangement uses TRBV20-1 and TRBJ2-3, with 10 bases matching TRBD2. Germline V gene sequence: CDR1 DFQATT, CDR2 SNEGSKA (reference sequence). The junction had 7 bases not matched to a gene; V was cut back by 3 bases and J by 7 bases. The CDR3 has 14 amino acids. The CDR3 loop is CSARMASGGYTQYF. CDR3 bases: TGCAGTGCTAGGATGGCTAGCGGGGGTTATACGCAGTATTTT.

The chain links TRBV6-6 to TRBJ2-5; 12 nucleotides line up with TRBD2. Germline V gene lookup returns CDR1 MNHNY and CDR2 SVGAGI (reference sequence). Trimming removed 6 bases from V and 5 bases from J; junction bases left unmatched: 10. This CDR3 is 16 amino acids long. The CDR3: CASSYRTSGTRETQYF. CDR3 coding DNA: TGTGCCAGCAGCTACCGGACTAGCGGGACCCGGGAGACCCAGTACTTC.

This clonotype occurred a few times. The J gene is TRBJ2-7, the V gene TRBV3-1, with 10 bases aligning to TRBD2. V lost 5 bases, J lost 3 bases, and 7 bases stayed unmatched. CDR1 is LGHDT, CDR2 YNNKEL, per germline (reference sequence). This CDR3 region has 15 residues. DNA for the CDR3: TGTGCCAGCAGCGGGCTAGCGGGAGCCCTCTACGAGCAGTACTTC. It yields the protein CASSGLAGALYEQYF.

The chain couples TRBV13 to TRBJ1-1; D is undetermined. Germline assignment: CDR1 PRHDT and CDR2 FYEKMQ (reference sequence). This CDR3 comprises 13 residues. V lost 4 bases and J lost 6, with 12 bases in between. The CDR3 is CASSSQDESEAFF. The CDR3 DNA is TGTGCCAGCAGCTCCCAGGATGAGTCTGAAGCTTTCTTT.

The chain has TRBV7-2 and TRBJ1-1; D is ambiguous. With 4 bases removed from V and 3 bases from J, the gap between germline ends came to 12 bases. There are 14 residues in the CDR3. The germline V gene encodes CDR1 SGHTA and CDR2 FQGNSA. The CDR3 protein is CASSSWRPDTEAFF. The CDR3 DNA follows: TGTGCCAGCAGCTCATGGCGTCCCGACACTGAAGCTTTCTTT.

This clonotype was detected only a few times. V and J are TRBV7-2 and TRBJ2-7, with 12 bases lining up with TRBD2. The ends lost 6 bases at V and 0 bases at J; junction bases unmatched: 3. The V gene's germline CDR1 is SGHTA and CDR2 FQGNSA. This CDR3 has 15 amino acids. The CDR3 bases are TGTGCCAGCAGTGGACTAGCGGGAAACTCCTACGAGCAGTACTTC. Protein product: CASSGLAGNSYEQYF.

V gene TRBV7-9 combines with J gene TRBJ2-7; D ambiguous. This CDR3 contains 15 residues. The V end lost 6 bases, the J end lost 3 bases, and 18 bases lay between the germline ends. From germline, CDR1 is SEHNR and CDR2 FQNEAQ (reference sequence). The CDR3 loop reads CASSFSGPQDYEQYF. CDR3 nucleotide sequence: TGTGCCAGCAGTTTTTCCGGGCCCCAGGACTACGAGCAGTACTTC.

CDR3 protein: CASSFPTRVGYEQFF. For the CDR3, the DNA is TGTGCCAGCAGCTTCCCGACCAGGGTAGGGTATGAGCAGTTCTTC. The chain carries TRBV7-9 and TRBJ2-1, with D possibly matching TRBD1 (5 bases). Deletions cut 3 bases from V and 8 bases from J, with 17 bases between. The CDR3 contains 15 residues. Germline values: CDR1 SEHNR, CDR2 FQNEAQ (reference sequence).

This clonotype was counted only a few times. V usage is TRBV19 and J usage is TRBJ2-1; weak D call: TRBD1 (6 bases). This CDR3 is built from 13 residues. The germline gives CDR1 LNHDA, CDR2 SQIVND (reference sequence). V lost 8 bases, J lost 9 bases, and 17 bases lay in between. CDR3 coding DNA: TGTGCCAGTGGACAGCTACTGTGGGGTGAGCAGTTCTTC. Translated, it gives CASGQLLWGEQFF.

There are many counts of this clonotype. The V and J genes are TRBV6-5 and TRBJ2-7; 10 bases map to TRBD1. Germline values: CDR1 MNHEY, CDR2 SVGAGI. V shed 5 bases and J 1 base; nucleotides not matched to a gene: 5. The CDR3 runs 15 residues. The CDR3 reads CASSQLGQGSYEQYF. In nucleotides, the CDR3 is TGTGCCAGCAGTCAATTGGGACAGGGGTCCTACGAGCAGTACTTC.

This clonotype was counted only a few times. This chain links TRBV12-3 or TRBV12-4 with TRBJ1-1, with 8 bases identical to TRBD1. The junction had 5 bases not matched to a gene; V was cut back by 3 bases and J by 8 bases. The CDR3 consists of 13 residues. The CDR3 DNA reads TGTGCCAGCAGTTTTTCCGGGACAGGAGAAGCTTTCTTT. Its protein is CASSFSGTGEAFF.

This clonotype was observed at least ten times. The rearrangement links TRBV7-2 to TRBJ2-1; 8 nucleotides line up with TRBD2. Germline V CDR1 and CDR2: SGHTA, FQGNSA. This CDR3 is 17 amino acids long. V shed 1 base and J 4 bases; nucleotides not matched to a gene: 9. The DNA for the CDR3 is TGTGCCAGCAGCTTAGTGGCGGGAGGCAGCGGTTACAATGAGCAGTTCTTC. It codes for CASSLVAGGSGYNEQFF. The full variable domain, completed using reference TRBV7-2 and TRBJ2-1, is GAGVSQSPSNKVTEKGKDVELRCDPISGHTALYWYRQSLGQGLEFLIYFQGNSAPDKSGLPSDRFSAERTGGSVSTLTIQRTQQEDSAVYLCASSLVAGGSGYNEQFFGPGTRLTVL.

The chain uses TRBV12-3 or TRBV12-4 and TRBJ2-5; possibly TRBD1 for D (5 bases). This CDR3 is 14 amino acids long. V was trimmed by 3 bases and J by 5 bases, leaving 13 bases between them. The CDR3 here is CASSLAGKWETQYF. The CDR3 DNA sequence: TGTGCCAGCAGTTTGGCAGGGAAGTGGGAGACCCAGTACTTC.

The gene calls are TRBV5-1 and TRBJ2-3, with 7 bases fitting TRBD1. CDR1 SGHRS and CDR2 YFSETQ come from the germline V gene. The length of the CDR3 is 14 residues. Losses at the gene ends were 6 bases for V and 4 bases for J; bases not matched to a gene: 8. CDR3 coding DNA: TGCGCCAGCACTCTACAGGGGTTCCCAGATACGCAGTATTTT. It translates to CASTLQGFPDTQYF. Full variable domain (outside the CDR3, taken from reference TRBV5-1 and TRBJ2-3): KAGVTQTPRYLIKTRGQQVTLSCSPISGHRSVSWYQQTPGQGLQFLFEYFSETQRNKGNFPGRFSGRQFSNSRSEMNVSTLELGDSALYLCASTLQGFPDTQYFGPGTRLTVL.

This clonotype was counted a few times. This chain joins TRBV18 and TRBJ2-3; D may be TRBD2 (6 bases). This CDR3 comprises 17 residues. V dropped 0 bases and J dropped 3 bases, with 16 bases sitting between them. In germline, CDR1 is KGHSH, CDR2 LQKENI. CDR3 nucleotide sequence: TGTGCCAGCTCACCACCCCGACTAGGAAGAAGAACAGATACGCAGTATTTT. Translation gives CASSPPRLGRRTDTQYF.

This clonotype was counted a few times. CDR3 region: CASSFLGGSNQPQHF. The CDR3 DNA reads TGTGCCAGCAGTTTTCTGGGGGGTAGCAATCAGCCCCAGCATTTT. The chain recombines TRBV6-2 or TRBV6-3 with TRBJ1-5; the D gene is possibly TRBD1 (5 bases). The length of the CDR3 is 15 residues. Germline lookup yields CDR1 MNHEY and CDR2 SVGEGT. V was cut by 4 bases and J by 0 bases, with 10 bases left in between.